This passage covers 8 T cell receptor beta chains from one sample sequenced in a study of T cell responses to AZD1222 COVID-19 vaccine (dated by TCRdb to about 2021). Libraries were prepared through the immunoSEQ multiplex PCR assay. TCRdb carries this immuneACCESS record with in-frame sequences only. Its versions omit some clonotypes, under half of them owing to an unresolved V gene in the studies checked, with the rest unexplained. This sample gives about 200,000 clones in total; approximately 90% of them show up just once. Of the sample, roughly 3.5% is held by the ten largest clones. According to the study, the label for this sample's time point signals: about 28 days (+/-7) after the second vaccine dose. The material sequenced was peripheral blood, taken 28 days after the second AZD1222 dose. These receptors all come from an adult who received the AZD1222 COVID-19 vaccine.

This CDR3 is CATGTGFNSPLHF. The CDR3 region has the DNA TGTGCCACGGGGACAGGCTTTAATTCACCCCTCCACTTT. This sequence joins TRBV10-3 and TRBJ1-6, with 8 bases aligning to TRBD1. V lost 10 bases, J lost 6 bases, and 5 bases stayed unmatched. This CDR3 comprises 13 residues. Looked up from germline, CDR1 is ENHRY and CDR2 is SYGVKD.

The rearrangement joins TRBV2 to TRBJ2-5, with 11 bases aligning to TRBD2. After removal of 5 bases from V and 7 bases from J, the junction contained 3 bases not matched to a gene. This CDR3 region has 13 residues. Germline V lookup: CDR1 SNHLY, CDR2 FYNNEI. The CDR3 region is CASSLAGGGTQYF. The CDR3 region has the DNA TGTGCCAGCAGTTTAGCGGGAGGGGGGACCCAGTACTTC. The full variable domain, with the rest looked up from reference TRBV2 and TRBJ2-5, is EPEVTQTPSHQVTQMGQEVILRCVPISNHLYFYWYRQILGQKVEFLVSFYNNEISEKSEIFDDQFSVERPDGSNFTLKIRSTKLEDSAMYFCASSLAGGGTQYFGPGTRLLVL.

This clone was found once. The V and J genes are TRBV19 and TRBJ2-2, with TRBD1 matching 9 bases. CDR3 length: 16 residues. Germline trimming cut 2 bases from V and 7 bases from J; bases unmatched to any gene: 8. Germline assignment: CDR1 LNHDA and CDR2 SQIVND (reference sequence). Written as DNA, the CDR3 is TGTGCCAGTAGTATAAGGACAGGGGAGGTCGGCGGGGAGCTGTTTTTT. Residues: CASSIRTGEVGGELFF.

This rearrangement joins TRBV7-3 to TRBJ2-1; the D is unclear. This CDR3 is 13 amino acids long. The ends were cut back, 9 bases at V and 7 bases at J, with 16 bases in the middle. Germline V lookup: CDR1 SGHTA, CDR2 FQGTGA. CDR3 residues: CASQRRLGNEQFF. As DNA, the CDR3 is TGTGCCAGTCAACGTAGGTTGGGGAATGAGCAGTTCTTC.

The chain employs TRBV5-1 and TRBJ2-7, with a weak D call TRBD2 (5 bases). The CDR3 is 14 amino acids. V gave up 0 bases and J gave up 6 bases, with 13 bases separating them. CDR1 SGHRS and CDR2 YFSETQ come from the germline V gene. The CDR3 here is CASSLGGSRGEQYF. The CDR3 DNA sequence: TGCGCCAGCAGCTTGGGGGGTAGTCGGGGCGAGCAGTACTTC.

A few counts support this clone. The V and J genes are TRBV30 and TRBJ1-5; D possibly corresponds to TRBD1 (5 bases). Germline V CDR1 and CDR2: GTSNPN, SVGIG (reference sequence). CDR3 length: 12 amino acids. V gave up 2 bases and J gave up 4 bases, with 6 bases separating them. DNA of the CDR3: TGTGCCTGGAGTCCAGGGAATCAGCCCCAGCATTTT. Translation: CAWSPGNQPQHF.

The chain recombines TRBV4-1 with TRBJ1-1; possible D gene TRBD1, 5 bases. Deletions cut 0 bases from V and 7 bases from J, with 12 bases between. CDR3 length: 14 residues. The germline V gene encodes CDR1 MGHRA and CDR2 YSYEKL. CDR3 bases: TGCGCCAGCAGCCAAGATGAAGGGGAGGGTGAAGCTTTCTTT. It encodes CASSQDEGEGEAFF.

The CDR3 is CASSISPSRDTQYF. Written as DNA, the CDR3 is TGTGCCAGTAGTATTTCCCCCTCGAGAGATACGCAGTATTTT. The chain uses TRBV19 and TRBJ2-3; D unresolved. This CDR3 spans 14 amino acids. CDR1 LNHDA and CDR2 SQIVND come from the germline V gene (reference sequence). Trimming stripped 3 bases from V and 5 bases from J, with 12 bases between.